A single T cell receptor (beta chain) is shown here with its context. Its antigen is not identified. The source of the sample is a study of T cells in localized non-small cell lung cancer. Assay used: immunoSEQ multiplex PCR; TCRdb lists only in-frame clones, some missing. Here the sample spans 21,000 or so clones, approximately 86% being singletons. Study conclusions and caveats: Paired adjacent lung recovered a median approximately 57 of the top 100 tumor clones.

The clonotype comes from a male donor older than 55 with stage II lung adenocarcinoma. Sample: peripheral blood mononuclear cells, taken before any cancer treatment.

The CDR3 coding sequence is TGTGCCAGCAAGCGTGGCGGATTTAGCACAGATACGCAGTATTTT. It codes for CASKRGGFSTDTQYF. The rearrangement uses TRBV2 and TRBJ2-3, with D unclear. Trimming pared 7 bases from V and 0 bases from J, leaving 14 bases between. The CDR3 contains 15 residues. The germline V gene has CDR1 SNHLY and CDR2 FYNNEI.